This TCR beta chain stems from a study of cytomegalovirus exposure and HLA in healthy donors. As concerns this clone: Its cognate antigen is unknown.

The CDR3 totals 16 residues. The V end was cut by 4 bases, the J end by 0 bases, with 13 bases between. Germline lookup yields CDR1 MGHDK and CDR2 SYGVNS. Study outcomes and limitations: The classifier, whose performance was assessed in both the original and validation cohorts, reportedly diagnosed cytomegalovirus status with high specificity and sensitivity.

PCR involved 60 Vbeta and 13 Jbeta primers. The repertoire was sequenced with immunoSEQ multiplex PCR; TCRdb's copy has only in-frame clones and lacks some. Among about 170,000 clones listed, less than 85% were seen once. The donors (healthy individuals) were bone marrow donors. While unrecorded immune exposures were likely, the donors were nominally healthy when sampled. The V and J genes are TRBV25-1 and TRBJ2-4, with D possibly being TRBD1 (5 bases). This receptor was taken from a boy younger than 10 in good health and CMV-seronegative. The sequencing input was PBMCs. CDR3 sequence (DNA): TGTGCCAGCAGTGCTCAGGGCATCTTAGCCAAAAACATTCAGTACTTC. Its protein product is CASSAQGILAKNIQYF.